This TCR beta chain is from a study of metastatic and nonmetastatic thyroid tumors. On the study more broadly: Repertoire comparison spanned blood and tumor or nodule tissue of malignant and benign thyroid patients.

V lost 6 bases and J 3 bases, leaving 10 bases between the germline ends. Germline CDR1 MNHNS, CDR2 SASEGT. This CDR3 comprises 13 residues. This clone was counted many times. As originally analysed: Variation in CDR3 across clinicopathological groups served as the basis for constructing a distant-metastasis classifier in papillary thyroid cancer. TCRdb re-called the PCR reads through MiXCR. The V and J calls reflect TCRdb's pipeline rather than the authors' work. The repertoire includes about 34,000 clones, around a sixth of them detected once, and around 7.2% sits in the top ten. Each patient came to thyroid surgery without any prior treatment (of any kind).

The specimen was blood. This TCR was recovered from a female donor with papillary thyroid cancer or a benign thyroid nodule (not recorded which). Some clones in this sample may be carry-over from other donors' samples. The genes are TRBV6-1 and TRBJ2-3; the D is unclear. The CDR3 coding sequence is TGTGCCAGCAGACCACGACGGACAGATACGCAGTATTTT. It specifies CASRPRRTDTQYF.